This T cell receptor beta chain derives from a study of TIL therapy for anti-PD-1-resistant metastatic lung cancer. Study-wide context: Most patients had lung adenocarcinoma; a handful of tumors were EGFR-mutant, two ALK-rearranged; half smoked currently or formerly. Median tumor mutation burden was 1.5 mutations per megabase.

With regard to this clone: Its antigen remains unidentified.

This was the immunoSEQ v3 assay. Produced via immunoSEQ multiplex PCR; TCRdb's table is partial and in-frame only. The sample lists tens of thousands of clones; more than 60% were seen once. Overall study results and limits: This highly selected cohort may not generalize to typical lung cancer patients.

Time point defined: pre-treatment sample, taken before nivolumab and TIL therapy. Patients were adults with stage 4 NSCLC. The CDR3 is made up of 14 amino acids. Trimming cost V 3 bases and J 5 bases; bases outside gene matches: 3. The V gene's germline CDR1 is PRHDT and CDR2 FYEKMQ (reference sequence). The TCR comes from a person aged 25-85 years with non-small cell lung cancer. The sequences come from blood, collected at baseline. V is TRBV13 and J is TRBJ2-2, with 7 nucleotides matching TRBD2. CDR3 nucleotide sequence: TGTGCCAGCAGCTTGGGGGAGGGGACCGGGGAGCTGTTTTTT. Translation gives CASSLGEGTGELFF.